This record concerns one T cell receptor beta chain sequence. This specimen comes from a study of blood T cell repertoires in COVID-19. Using immunoSEQ multiplex PCR, the repertoire was profiled, and TCRdb retains in-frame clones only, with some absent. The table includes 300,000 to 400,000 clones, approximately 88% detected once. The CDR3 consists of 13 residues. Germline CDR1 is WSHSY and CDR2 is SAAADI. V trimming: 3 bases; J trimming: 6 bases; junction bases outside the gene matches: 1. This TCR was sampled from a woman aged 30 to 39 with COVID-19, enrolled during active disease. The chain recombines TRBV10-2 with TRBJ1-2, with 10 nucleotides matching TRBD1. The source material was peripheral blood. CDR3 nucleotide sequence: TGCGCCAGCAGTGAAGACAGGGGGCATGGCTACACCTTC. Translation gives CASSEDRGHGYTF.